This passage covers 4 T cell receptor beta chains from one sample sequenced in a study of T cell responses to AZD1222 COVID-19 vaccine. Produced via immunoSEQ multiplex PCR; TCRdb's table is partial and in-frame only. The sample lists more than 55,000 clones; roughly 87% were seen once. The specimen was peripheral blood, collected 28 days after the second AZD1222 dose. The receptors here all came from an adult who received the AZD1222 COVID-19 vaccine.

The chain is built from TRBV6-2 or TRBV6-3 and TRBJ2-1; 12 bases map to TRBD2. The CDR3 spans 16 residues. The V gene end was trimmed by 2 bases and the J gene end by 9 bases; junction bases not matched to a gene: 8. Germline CDR1 MNHEY, CDR2 SVGEGT. In nucleotides, the CDR3 is TGTGCCAGCAGTTACCCGACTAGCGGGAGAGGGGGTGAGCAGTTCTTC. Its translation: CASSYPTSGRGGEQFF.

The chain employs TRBV27 and TRBJ1-1, with 10 bases fitting TRBD1. The CDR3 is 16 residues long. CDR1 is MNHEY, CDR2 SMNVEV, per germline (reference sequence). J was trimmed by 5 bases and V by 5 bases; bases with no gene match: 11. CDR3 nucleotides: TGTGCCAGCAGTCGCGACAGGGGGCGCTTGGGGACTGAAGCTTTCTTT. It is translated as CASSRDRGRLGTEAFF.

On this clone itself: One end of the junction varies from germline; a read error may be responsible. This chain links TRBV30 with TRBJ2-2; D uncertain. The germline V gene encodes CDR1 GTSNPN and CDR2 SVGIG (reference sequence). The CDR3 spans 10 residues. The CDR3 DNA reads as TGCGTGGGCGGCACCGGGGAGCTGTTTTTT. This sequence encodes CVGGTGELFF. The whole variable domain, filled in from reference TRBV30 and TRBJ2-2, reads SQTIHQWPATLVQPVGSPLSLECTVEGTSNPNLYWYRQAAGRGLQLLFYSVGIGQISSEVPQNLSASRPQDRQFILSSKKLLLSDSGFYLCVGGTGELFFGEGSRLTVL.

This chain links TRBV5-1 with TRBJ1-1; D remains unclear. Germline V gene sequence: CDR1 SGHRS, CDR2 YFSETQ. V was shortened by 3 bases and J by 1 base, with 19 bases between the two germline ends. The length of the CDR3 is 17 residues. The CDR3 protein is CASSSLGSGFGNTEAFF. The CDR3 DNA reads as TGCGCCAGCAGCTCCTTAGGGTCGGGGTTTGGGAACACTGAAGCTTTCTTT.